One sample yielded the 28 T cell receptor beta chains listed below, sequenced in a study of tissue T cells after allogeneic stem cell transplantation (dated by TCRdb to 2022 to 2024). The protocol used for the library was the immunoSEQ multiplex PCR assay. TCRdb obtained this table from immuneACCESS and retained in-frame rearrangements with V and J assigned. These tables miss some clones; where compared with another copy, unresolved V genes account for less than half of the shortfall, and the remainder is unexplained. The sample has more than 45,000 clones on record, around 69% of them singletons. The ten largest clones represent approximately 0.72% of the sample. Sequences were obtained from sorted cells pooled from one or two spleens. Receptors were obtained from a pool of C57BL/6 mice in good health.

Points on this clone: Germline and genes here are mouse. CDR3 sequence: CASSLARQYNSPLYF. CDR3 DNA, as far as it was read: TGTGCCAGCAGTTTAGCCAGACAATATAATTCGCCCCTCTAC. This sequence joins TRBV15 and TRBJ1-6, with D hard to call. The read ends 1 residue shy of where the CDR3 ends; the end is completed using the germline J gene. TRBJ1-6 is given ORF status, its function remaining uncertain. CDR3 size: 15 residues. Per the germline V gene, CDR1 is SGHND and CDR2 is FRSKSL. The germline V and J ends were trimmed by 0 bases and 4 bases, with 7 bases remaining between them.

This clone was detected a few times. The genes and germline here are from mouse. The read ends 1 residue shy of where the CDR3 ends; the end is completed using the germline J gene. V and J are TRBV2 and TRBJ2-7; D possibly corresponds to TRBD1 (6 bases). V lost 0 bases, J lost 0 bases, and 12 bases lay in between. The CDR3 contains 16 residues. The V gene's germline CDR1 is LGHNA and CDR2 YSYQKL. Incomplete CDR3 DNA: TGTGCCAGCAGCCAAGATCAGAGGGGGAGCTCCTATGAACAGTAC. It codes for CASSQDQRGSSYEQY. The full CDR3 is CASSQDQRGSSYEQYF.

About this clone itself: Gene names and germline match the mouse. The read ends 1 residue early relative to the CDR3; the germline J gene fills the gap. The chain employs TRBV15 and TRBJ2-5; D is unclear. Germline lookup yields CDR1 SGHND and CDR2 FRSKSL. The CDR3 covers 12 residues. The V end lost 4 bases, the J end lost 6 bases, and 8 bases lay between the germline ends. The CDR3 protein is CASSSALDTQYF. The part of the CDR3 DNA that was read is TGTGCCAGCAGTTCCGCCCTGGACACCCAGTAC. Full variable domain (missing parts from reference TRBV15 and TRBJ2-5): DAGVTQTPRHEVAEKGQTIILKCEPVSGHNDLFWYRQTKIQGLELLSYFRSKSLMEDGGAFKDRFKAEMLNSSFSTLKIQPTEPKDSAVYLCASSSALDTQYFGPGTRLLVL.

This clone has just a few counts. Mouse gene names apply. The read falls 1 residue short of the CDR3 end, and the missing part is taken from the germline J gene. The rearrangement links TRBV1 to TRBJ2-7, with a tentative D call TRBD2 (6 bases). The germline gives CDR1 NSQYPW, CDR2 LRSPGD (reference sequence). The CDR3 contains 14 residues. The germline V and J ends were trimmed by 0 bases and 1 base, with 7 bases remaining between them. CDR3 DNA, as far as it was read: TGCACCTGCAGTGCAGATTGGGGGTCCTATGAACAGTAC. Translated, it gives CTCSADWGSYEQY. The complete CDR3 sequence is CTCSADWGSYEQYF.

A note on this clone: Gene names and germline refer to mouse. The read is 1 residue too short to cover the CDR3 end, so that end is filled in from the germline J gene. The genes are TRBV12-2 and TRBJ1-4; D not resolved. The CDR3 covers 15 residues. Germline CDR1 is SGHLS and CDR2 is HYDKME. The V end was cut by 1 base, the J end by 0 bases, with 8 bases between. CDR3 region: CASSLTVISNERLFF. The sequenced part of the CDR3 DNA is TGTGCCAGCTCTCTAACAGTAATTTCCAACGAAAGATTATTT.

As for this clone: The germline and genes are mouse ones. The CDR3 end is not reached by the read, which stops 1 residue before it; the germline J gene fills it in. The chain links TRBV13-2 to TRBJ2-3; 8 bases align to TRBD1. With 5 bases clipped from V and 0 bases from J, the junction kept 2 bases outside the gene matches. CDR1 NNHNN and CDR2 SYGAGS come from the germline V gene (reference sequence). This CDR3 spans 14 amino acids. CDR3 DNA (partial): TGTGCCAGCGGAGGACAGGGTAGTGCAGAAACGCTGTAT. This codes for CASGGQGSAETLY. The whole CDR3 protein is CASGGQGSAETLYF.

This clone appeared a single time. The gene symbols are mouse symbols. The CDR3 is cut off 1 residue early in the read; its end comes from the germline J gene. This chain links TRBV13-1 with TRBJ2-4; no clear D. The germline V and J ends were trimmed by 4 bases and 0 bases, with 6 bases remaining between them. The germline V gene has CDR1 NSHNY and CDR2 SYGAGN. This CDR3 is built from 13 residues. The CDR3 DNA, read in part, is TGTGCCAGCAGTCCGGGAAGTCAAAACACCTTGTAC. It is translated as CASSPGSQNTLY. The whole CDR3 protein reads CASSPGSQNTLYF.

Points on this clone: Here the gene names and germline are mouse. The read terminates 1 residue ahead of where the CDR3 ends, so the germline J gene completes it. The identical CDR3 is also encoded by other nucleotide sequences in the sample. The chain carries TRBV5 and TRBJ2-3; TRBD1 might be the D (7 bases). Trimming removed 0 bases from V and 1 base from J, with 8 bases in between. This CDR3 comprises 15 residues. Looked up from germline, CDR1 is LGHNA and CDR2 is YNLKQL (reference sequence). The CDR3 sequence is CASSQEGGGAETLYF. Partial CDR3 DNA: TGTGCCAGCAGCCAAGAAGGGGGCGGTGCAGAAACGCTGTAT.

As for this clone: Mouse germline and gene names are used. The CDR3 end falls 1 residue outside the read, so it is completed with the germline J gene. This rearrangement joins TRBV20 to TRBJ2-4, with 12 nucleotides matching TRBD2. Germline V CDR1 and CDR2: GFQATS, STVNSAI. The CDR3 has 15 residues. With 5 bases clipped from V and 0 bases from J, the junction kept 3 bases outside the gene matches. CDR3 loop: CGASGTGGSQNTLYF. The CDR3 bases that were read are TGTGGTGCTTCCGGGACTGGGGGGAGTCAAAACACCTTGTAC.

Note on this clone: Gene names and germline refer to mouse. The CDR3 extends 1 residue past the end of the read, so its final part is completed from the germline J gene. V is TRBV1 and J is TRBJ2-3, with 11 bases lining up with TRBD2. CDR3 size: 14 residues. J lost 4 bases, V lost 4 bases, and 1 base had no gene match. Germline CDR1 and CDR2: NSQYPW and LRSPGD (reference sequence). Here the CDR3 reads CTCSGTGGTETLYF. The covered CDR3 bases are TGCACCTGCAGTGGGACTGGGGGGACAGAAACGCTGTAT.

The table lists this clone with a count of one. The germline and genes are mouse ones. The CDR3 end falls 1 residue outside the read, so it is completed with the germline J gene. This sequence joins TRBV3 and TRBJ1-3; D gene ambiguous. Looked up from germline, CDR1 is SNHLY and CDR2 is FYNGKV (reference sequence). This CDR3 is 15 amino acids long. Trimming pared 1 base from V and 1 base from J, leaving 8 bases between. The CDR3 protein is CASSLGQVSGNTLYF. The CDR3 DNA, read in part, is TGTGCCAGCAGCTTAGGGCAGGTATCTGGAAATACGCTCTAT. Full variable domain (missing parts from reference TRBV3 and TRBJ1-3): GPKVLQIPSHQIIDMGQMVTLNCDPVSNHLYFYWYKQILGQQMEFLVNFYNGKVMEKSKLFKDQFSVERPDGSYFTLKIQPTALEDSAVYFCASSLGQVSGNTLYFGEGSRLIVV.

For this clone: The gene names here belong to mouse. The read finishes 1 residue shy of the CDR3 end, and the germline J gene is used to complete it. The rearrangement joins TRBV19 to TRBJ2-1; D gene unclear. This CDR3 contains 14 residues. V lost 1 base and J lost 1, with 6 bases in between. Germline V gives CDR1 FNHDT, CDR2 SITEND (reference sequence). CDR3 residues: CASSINRNYAEQFF. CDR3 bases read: TGTGCCAGCAGTATAAACCGGAACTATGCTGAGCAGTTC.

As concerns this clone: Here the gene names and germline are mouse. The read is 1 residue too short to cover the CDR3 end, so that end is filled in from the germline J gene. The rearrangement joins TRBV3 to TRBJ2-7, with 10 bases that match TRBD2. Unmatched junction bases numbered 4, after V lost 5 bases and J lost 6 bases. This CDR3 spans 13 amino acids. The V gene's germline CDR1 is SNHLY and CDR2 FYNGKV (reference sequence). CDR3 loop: CASSQDWGVEQYF. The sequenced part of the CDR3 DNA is TGTGCCAGCAGCCAAGACTGGGGGGTTGAACAGTAC.

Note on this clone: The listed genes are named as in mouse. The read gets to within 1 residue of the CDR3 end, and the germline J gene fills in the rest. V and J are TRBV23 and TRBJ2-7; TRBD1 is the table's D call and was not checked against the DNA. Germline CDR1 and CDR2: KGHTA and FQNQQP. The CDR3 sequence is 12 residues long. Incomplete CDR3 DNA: TGCTCCAGCAGTCAAACAGTGTATGAACAGTAC. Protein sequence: CSSSQTVYEQY. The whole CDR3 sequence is CSSSQTVYEQYF.

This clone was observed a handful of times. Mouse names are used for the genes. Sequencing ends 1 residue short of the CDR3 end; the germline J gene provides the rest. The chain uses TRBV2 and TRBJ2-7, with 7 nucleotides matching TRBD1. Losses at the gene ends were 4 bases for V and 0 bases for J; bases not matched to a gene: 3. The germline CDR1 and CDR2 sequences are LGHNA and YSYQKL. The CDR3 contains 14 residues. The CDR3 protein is CASSPGQSSYEQYF. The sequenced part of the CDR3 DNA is TGTGCCAGCAGCCCGGGACAGAGCTCCTATGAACAGTAC.

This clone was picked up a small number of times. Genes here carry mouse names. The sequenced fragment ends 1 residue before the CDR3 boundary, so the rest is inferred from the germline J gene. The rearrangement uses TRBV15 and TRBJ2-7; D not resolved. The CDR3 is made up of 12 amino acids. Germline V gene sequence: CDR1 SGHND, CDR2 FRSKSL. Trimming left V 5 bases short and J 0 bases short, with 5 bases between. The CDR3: CASSPSSYEQYF. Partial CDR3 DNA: TGTGCCAGCAGTCCTAGCTCCTATGAACAGTAC.

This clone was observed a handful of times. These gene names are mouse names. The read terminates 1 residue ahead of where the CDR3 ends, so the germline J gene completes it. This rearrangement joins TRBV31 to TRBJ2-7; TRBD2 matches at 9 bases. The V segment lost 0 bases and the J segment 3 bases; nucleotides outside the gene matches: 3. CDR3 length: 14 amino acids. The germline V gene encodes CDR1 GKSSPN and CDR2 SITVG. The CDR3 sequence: CAWSLGDWVYEQYF. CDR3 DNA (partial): TGTGCCTGGAGTCTAGGGGACTGGGTCTATGAACAGTAC.

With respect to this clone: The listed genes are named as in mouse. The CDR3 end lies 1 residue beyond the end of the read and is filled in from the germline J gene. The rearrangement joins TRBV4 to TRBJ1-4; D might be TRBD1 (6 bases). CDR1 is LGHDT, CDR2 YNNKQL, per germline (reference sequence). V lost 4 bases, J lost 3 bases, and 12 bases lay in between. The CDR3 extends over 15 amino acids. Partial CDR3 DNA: TGTGCCAGCAGCTCCTACAGGGATCCCAACGAAAGATTATTT. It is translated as CASSSYRDPNERLF. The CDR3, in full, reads CASSSYRDPNERLFF.

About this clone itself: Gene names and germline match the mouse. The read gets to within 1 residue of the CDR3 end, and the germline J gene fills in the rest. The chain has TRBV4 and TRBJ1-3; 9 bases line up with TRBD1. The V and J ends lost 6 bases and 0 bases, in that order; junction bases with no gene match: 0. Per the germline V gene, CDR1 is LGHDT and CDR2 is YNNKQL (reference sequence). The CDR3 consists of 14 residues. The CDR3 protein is CASRGQGSGNTLYF. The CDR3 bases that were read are TGTGCCAGCAGGGGACAGGGTTCTGGAAATACGCTCTAT.

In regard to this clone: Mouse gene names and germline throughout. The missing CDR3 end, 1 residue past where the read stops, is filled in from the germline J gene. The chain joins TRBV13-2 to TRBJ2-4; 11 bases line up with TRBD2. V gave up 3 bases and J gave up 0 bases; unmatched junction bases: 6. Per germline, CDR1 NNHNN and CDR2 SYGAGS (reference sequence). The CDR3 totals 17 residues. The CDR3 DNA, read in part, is TGTGCCAGCGGTGTCCCGGGACTGGGGGCTAGTCAAAACACCTTGTAC. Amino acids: CASGVPGLGASQNTLY. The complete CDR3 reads CASGVPGLGASQNTLYF.

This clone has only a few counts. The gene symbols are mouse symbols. The sequenced part of the CDR3 DNA is TGTGCCAGCAGTGACTGGGGCTCCTATGAACAGTAC. Protein: CASSDWGSYEQY. The complete CDR3 reads CASSDWGSYEQYF. V is TRBV13-1 and J is TRBJ2-7; TRBD2 might be the D (6 bases). The read gets to within 1 residue of the CDR3 end, and the germline J gene fills in the rest. Germline CDR1 is NSHNY and CDR2 is SYGAGN. The CDR3 has 13 residues. Trimming removed 2 bases at V and 0 bases at J, with 6 bases between.

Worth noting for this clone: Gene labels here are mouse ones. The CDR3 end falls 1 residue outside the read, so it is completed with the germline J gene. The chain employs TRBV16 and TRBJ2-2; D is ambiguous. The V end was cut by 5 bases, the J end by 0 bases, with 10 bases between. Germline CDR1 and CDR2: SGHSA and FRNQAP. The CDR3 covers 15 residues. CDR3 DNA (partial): TGTGCAAGCAGCAACCGGGCCGCAAACACCGGGCAGCTCTAC. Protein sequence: CASSNRAANTGQLY. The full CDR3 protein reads CASSNRAANTGQLYF.

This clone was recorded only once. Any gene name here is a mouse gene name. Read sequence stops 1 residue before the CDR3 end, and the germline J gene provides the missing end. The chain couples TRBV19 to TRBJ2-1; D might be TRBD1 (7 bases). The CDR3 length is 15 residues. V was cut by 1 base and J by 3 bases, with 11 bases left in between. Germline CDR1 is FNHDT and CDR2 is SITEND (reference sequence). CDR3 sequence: CASSINRGLYAEQFF. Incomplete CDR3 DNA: TGTGCCAGCAGTATAAACAGGGGACTCTATGCTGAGCAGTTC.

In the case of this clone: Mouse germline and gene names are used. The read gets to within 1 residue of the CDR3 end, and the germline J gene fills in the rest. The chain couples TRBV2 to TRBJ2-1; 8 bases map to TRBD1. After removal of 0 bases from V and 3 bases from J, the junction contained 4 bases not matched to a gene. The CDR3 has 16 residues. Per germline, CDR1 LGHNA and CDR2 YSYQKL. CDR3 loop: CASSQDLGQGYAEQFF. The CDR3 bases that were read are TGTGCCAGCAGCCAAGATCTCGGACAGGGCTATGCTGAGCAGTTC.

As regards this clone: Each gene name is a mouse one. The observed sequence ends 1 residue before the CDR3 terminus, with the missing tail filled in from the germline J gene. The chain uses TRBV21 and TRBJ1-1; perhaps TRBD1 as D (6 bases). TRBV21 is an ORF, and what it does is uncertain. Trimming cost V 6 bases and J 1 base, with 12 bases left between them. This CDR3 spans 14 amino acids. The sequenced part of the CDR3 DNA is TGTGCTAGCAGCCCGGGACAAGAAAACACAGAAGTCTTC. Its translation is CASSPGQENTEVF. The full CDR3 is CASSPGQENTEVFF.

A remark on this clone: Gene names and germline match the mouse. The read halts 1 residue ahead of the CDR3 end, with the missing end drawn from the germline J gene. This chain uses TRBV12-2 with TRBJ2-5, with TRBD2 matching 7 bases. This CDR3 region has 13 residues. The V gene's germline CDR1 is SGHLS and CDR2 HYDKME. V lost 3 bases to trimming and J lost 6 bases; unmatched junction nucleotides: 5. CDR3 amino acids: CASSSTGPDTQYF. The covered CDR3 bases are TGTGCCAGCTCTTCGACTGGGCCGGACACCCAGTAC.

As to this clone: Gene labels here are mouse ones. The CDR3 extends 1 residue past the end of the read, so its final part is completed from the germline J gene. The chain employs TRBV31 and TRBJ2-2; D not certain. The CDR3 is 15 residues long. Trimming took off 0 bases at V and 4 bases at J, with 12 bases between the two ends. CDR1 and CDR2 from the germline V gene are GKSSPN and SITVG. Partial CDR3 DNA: TGTGCCTGGAGTCTAGAGAGGGTGGGCACCGGGCAGCTCTAC. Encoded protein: CAWSLERVGTGQLY. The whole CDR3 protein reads CAWSLERVGTGQLYF.

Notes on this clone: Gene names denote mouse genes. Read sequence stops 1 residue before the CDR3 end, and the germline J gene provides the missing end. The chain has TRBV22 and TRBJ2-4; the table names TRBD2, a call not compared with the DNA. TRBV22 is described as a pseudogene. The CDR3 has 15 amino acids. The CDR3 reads CASRDWGSSQNTLYF. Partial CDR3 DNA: TGTGCCAGCAGGGACTGGGGGTCTAGTCAAAACACCTTGTAC.